These 2 T cell receptor beta chains were sequenced from one sample in a study of CD8 T cells in ankylosing spondylitis (dated by TCRdb to 2016 to 2017). Summary of the overall study and its limitations: A TCR beta motif made up of several highly homologous amino acid variants appeared to be characteristic of blood from ankylosing spondylitis patients.

These receptors have no known antigen. Preparation of the library involved 5' RACE. TCRdb names Illumina HiSeq 2500 as the instrument used. Through fastp at Q25 and MiXCR, TCRdb rebuilt clones from the public reads, retaining in-frame beta chains. Under each unique CDR3 protein, matching rows form one entry showing the most common genes and DNA. The sample profile shows more than 600,000 distinct CDR3 sequences; 15% to 20% of them were found once. The ten most abundant clones make up 15% to 20% of the sample. The sequenced material came from blood, either unsorted or a sorted T cell fraction (not recorded which). The receptors derive from a male donor with ankylosing spondylitis.

The chain is built from TRBV16 and TRBJ2-7; D gene unclear. The ends were cut back, 0 bases at V and 4 bases at J, with 7 bases in the middle. CDR1 is KGHSY and CDR2 is FQNENV in the germline V gene. This CDR3 is 13 amino acids long. The CDR3 protein is CASSQSAPYEQYF. The CDR3 DNA reads TGTGCCAGCAGCCAATCGGCACCTTACGAGCAGTACTTC.

The V call is TRBV20-1, the J call TRBJ2-7; D ambiguous. The CDR3 runs 15 residues. Trimming removed 3 bases at V and 2 bases at J, with 17 bases between. Germline CDR1 DFQATT, CDR2 SNEGSKA (reference sequence). The CDR3 DNA follows: TGCAGTGCTAGCCCTTCCTACACCGCGGCCTACGAGCAGTACTTC. Translating it yields CSASPSYTAAYEQYF.